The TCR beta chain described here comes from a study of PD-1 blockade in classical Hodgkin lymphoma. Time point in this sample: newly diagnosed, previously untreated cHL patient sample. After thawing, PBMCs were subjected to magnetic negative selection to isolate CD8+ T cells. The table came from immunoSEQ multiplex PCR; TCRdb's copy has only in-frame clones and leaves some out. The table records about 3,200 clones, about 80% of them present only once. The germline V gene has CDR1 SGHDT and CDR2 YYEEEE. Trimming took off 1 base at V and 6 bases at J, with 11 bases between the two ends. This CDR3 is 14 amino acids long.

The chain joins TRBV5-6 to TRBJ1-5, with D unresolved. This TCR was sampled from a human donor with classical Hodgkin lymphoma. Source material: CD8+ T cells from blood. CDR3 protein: CASSLQVGRQPQHF. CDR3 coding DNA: TGTGCCAGCAGCTTGCAGGTGGGCCGTCAGCCCCAGCATTTT. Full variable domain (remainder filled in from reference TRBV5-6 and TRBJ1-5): DAGVTQSPTHLIKTRGQQVTLRCSPKSGHDTVSWYQQALGQGPQFIFQYYEEEERQRGNFPDRFSGHQFPNYSSELNVNALLLGDSALYLCASSLQVGRQPQHFGDGTRLSIL.